The clone carrying this T cell receptor (beta chain) was found many times. The source of the sample is a study of regulatory T cells in long-lasting Graves disease. Assembly of TCR beta libraries relied on iRepertoire HTBI primers together with Arm-PCR of CDR3 regions. TCRdb analysed the multiplex PCR reads with MiXCR anew, one entry per CDR3 protein. The sample consists of roughly 450,000 distinct CDR3 sequences, 22% of them appearing once. The CDR3 is 14 residues long. V was cut by 2 bases and J by 1 base, with 8 bases left in between. Germline V gene sequence: CDR1 MNHEY, CDR2 SVGEGT. The time point was: persistent/refractory GD, antithyroid drugs over 5 years with positive TRAb. Extracted RNA from PBMCs served as the source of the TCR library.

The chain links TRBV6-2 or TRBV6-3 to TRBJ1-1; weak D call: TRBD1 (6 bases). The source of this sequence is a female donor with Graves disease. The material sequenced was peripheral blood mononuclear cells (PBMCs), taken when the disease was refractory, from a patient treated with antithyroid drugs. CDR3 sequence reads: CASSYEGGNTEAFF. In DNA, the CDR3 is TGTGCCAGCAGTTACGAGGGGGGGAACACTGAAGCTTTCTTT.